One and the same sample provided the 20 T cell receptor beta chains below, sequenced in a study of cytomegalovirus exposure and HLA in healthy donors (dated by TCRdb to the late 2010s). Library construction relied on the immunoSEQ multiplex PCR assay. The multiplex PCR relied on a mix of 60 forward primers for TCR Vbeta segments and 13 reverse primers for TCR Jbeta segments. In its TCRdb copy, this immuneACCESS table keeps in-frame sequences only and misses some clones. Where compared with another copy, unresolved V genes explain less than half of these, and the others have no known cause. The sample table records about 120,000 clones; roughly 69% of these occur just once. The ten largest clonotypes hold approximately 1.9% of the sample. The sample consisted of PBMCs. These receptors came from a human donor in good health.

The V and J genes are TRBV6-5 and TRBJ1-4; D uncertain. Germline V gene sequence: CDR1 MNHEY, CDR2 SVGAGI. Trimming removed 0 bases at V and 9 bases at J, with 11 bases between. The CDR3 is 14 residues long. The DNA for the CDR3 is TGTGCCAGCAGTTACTCAGGGAGCGGCCAAAAACTGTTTTTT. As protein: CASSYSGSGQKLFF.

The J gene is TRBJ2-4, the V gene TRBV28, with TRBD2 identical over 10 bases. J lost 4 bases, V lost 4 bases, and 7 bases had no gene match. Germline assignment: CDR1 MDHEN and CDR2 SYDVKM. This CDR3 has 16 residues. The CDR3 bases are TGTGCCAGCAGTTCGATAGCGGGGGGTACAAAAAACATTCAGTACTTC. This codes for CASSSIAGGTKNIQYF.

The chain recombines TRBV2 with TRBJ2-3, with D possibly matching TRBD2 (6 bases). Germline CDR1 is SNHLY and CDR2 is FYNNEI. The ends were cut back, 3 bases at V and 1 base at J, with 14 bases in the middle. The CDR3 has 16 amino acids. DNA of the CDR3: TGTGCCAGCAGTGATCGGGGCGGGGCCCGCACAGATACGCAGTATTTT. It translates to CASSDRGGARTDTQYF.

The chain is built from TRBV5-8 and TRBJ1-5; D ambiguous. This CDR3 is 17 amino acids long. V was clipped by 0 bases and J by 1 base, with 14 bases between them. Germline V gene data show CDR1 as SGHTS and CDR2 as YDEGEE. DNA for the CDR3: TGTGCCAGCAGCTTGGTATTTAGCAGCGAAAGCAATCAGCCCCAGCATTTT. This encodes CASSLVFSSESNQPQHF.

The chain carries TRBV5-4 and TRBJ2-5; 7 bases are a match to TRBD2. Germline assignment: CDR1 SGHNT and CDR2 YYREEE (reference sequence). There are 15 residues in the CDR3. J lost 1 base, V lost 0 bases, and 3 bases had no gene match. The CDR3 DNA sequence: TGTGCCAGCAGCTTGGGGGGGGGACTCCAAGAGACCCAGTACTTC. Amino acid sequence: CASSLGGGLQETQYF.

The J gene is TRBJ1-5, the V gene TRBV30, with TRBD1 as a possible D gene (5 bases). The germline gives CDR1 GTSNPN, CDR2 SVGIG (reference sequence). V was shortened by 3 bases and J by 9 bases, with 15 bases between the two germline ends. This CDR3 has 13 amino acids. CDR3 in amino acids: CAWRVDSLGPQHF. CDR3 DNA sequence: TGTGCCTGGAGGGTCGACAGTCTGGGGCCCCAGCATTTT.

Only a few counts were recorded for this clone. The chain uses TRBV15 and TRBJ1-4; no clear D gene. V dropped 0 bases and J dropped 5 bases, with 10 bases sitting between them. Germline CDR1 reads LNHNV; CDR2 reads YYDKDF (reference sequence). This CDR3 comprises 15 residues. The DNA of the CDR3 is TGTGCCACCAGCAGAGAACGCGGGGAAAATGAAAAACTGTTTTTT. Translating gives CATSRERGENEKLFF. Full variable domain (rest looked up from reference TRBV15 and TRBJ1-4): DAMVIQNPRYQVTQFGKPVTLSCSQTLNHNVMYWYQQKSSQAPKLLFHYYDKDFNNEADTPDNFQSRRPNTSFCFLDIRSPGLGDTAMYLCATSRERGENEKLFFGSGTQLSVL.

CDR3 DNA: TGTGCCAGCAGCTTGTGGGACAGGGGATCTGAAGCTTTCTTT. Its protein is CASSLWDRGSEAFF. This chain links TRBV5-6 with TRBJ1-1; 10 positions match TRBD1. The ends lost 1 base at V and 6 bases at J; junction bases unmatched: 3. From germline, CDR1 is SGHDT and CDR2 YYEEEE. This CDR3 has 14 amino acids.

This sequence joins TRBV18 and TRBJ1-2; tentatively, D is TRBD1 (5 bases). The CDR3 is made up of 14 amino acids. The germline gives CDR1 KGHSH, CDR2 LQKENI. The V end lost 1 base, the J end lost 4 bases, and 10 bases lay between the germline ends. In DNA, the CDR3 is TGTGCCAGCTCACCACAGACAGAAGGCTATGGCTACACCTTC. Amino acid sequence: CASSPQTEGYGYTF.

J is TRBJ2-5 and V is TRBV2, with a possible D match to TRBD1 (6 bases). Germline V gene lookup returns CDR1 SNHLY and CDR2 FYNNEI. V was clipped by 6 bases and J by 7 bases, with 21 bases between them. The CDR3 is 15 amino acids. This chain's CDR3 is CASSLKGGFSGTQYF. The CDR3 DNA sequence: TGTGCCAGCAGCCTCAAAGGGGGTTTTTCTGGGACCCAGTACTTC.

The chain links TRBV6-5 to TRBJ2-1; 9 bases map to TRBD1. The CDR3 contains 14 residues. V was clipped by 6 bases and J by 5 bases; unmatched bases: 5. Per the germline V gene, CDR1 is MNHEY and CDR2 is SVGAGI. The CDR3 DNA is TGTGCCAGCAGCCGGGACAGGGTAAACAATGAGCAGTTCTTC. As protein: CASSRDRVNNEQFF.

This chain connects TRBV27 to TRBJ2-1, with 7 nucleotides matching TRBD1. The V and J ends lost 3 bases and 3 bases, in that order; junction bases with no gene match: 8. Germline V gives CDR1 MNHEY, CDR2 SMNVEV (reference sequence). The CDR3 spans 16 residues. The CDR3 spells CASSFTGVGGYNEQFF. The CDR3 DNA sequence: TGTGCCAGCAGTTTTACAGGGGTTGGGGGCTACAATGAGCAGTTCTTC.

This chain joins TRBV6-1 and TRBJ2-3; TRBD2 matches 8 bases. The CDR3 extends over 14 amino acids. CDR1 and CDR2 (germline): MNHNS, SASEGT. J gave up 6 bases and V 7 bases, and 9 bases lay outside the gene matches. CDR3 region: CASTLSGGRDTQYF. DNA of the CDR3: TGTGCCAGCACCCTGAGCGGGGGAAGGGATACGCAGTATTTT.

V is TRBV7-2 and J is TRBJ2-5; D is perhaps TRBD2 (5 bases). The CDR3 has 13 amino acids. V shed 5 bases and J shed 5 bases, with 12 bases lying between them. Germline values: CDR1 SGHTA, CDR2 FQGNSA. As DNA, the CDR3 is TGTGCCAGCAGCCTAGGATGGGAGGAGACCCAGTACTTC. Amino acids: CASSLGWEETQYF.

The gene calls are TRBV9 and TRBJ1-1; 7 bases are shared with TRBD1. This CDR3 is built from 16 residues. Germline CDR1 SGDLS, CDR2 YYNGEE. Unmatched junction bases numbered 9, after V lost 4 bases and J lost 0 bases. The CDR3 loop is CASSREVGQVNTEAFF. In nucleotides, the CDR3 is TGTGCCAGCAGCCGAGAAGTAGGACAGGTGAACACTGAAGCTTTCTTT.

The gene calls are TRBV5-1 and TRBJ2-2; 10 bases agree with TRBD1. Germline V gene lookup returns CDR1 SGHRS and CDR2 YFSETQ. CDR3 size: 18 residues. V gave up 4 bases and J gave up 5 bases; unmatched junction bases: 14. This CDR3 is CASSQRPGTGEGTGELFF. Here the CDR3 DNA reads TGCGCCAGCAGCCAGCGTCCCGGGACAGGGGAAGGGACCGGGGAGCTGTTTTTT. Filled out from reference TRBV5-1 and TRBJ2-2, the complete variable domain reads KAGVTQTPRYLIKTRGQQVTLSCSPISGHRSVSWYQQTPGQGLQFLFEYFSETQRNKGNFPGRFSGRQFSNSRSEMNVSTLELGDSALYLCASSQRPGTGEGTGELFFGEGSRLTVL.

The rearrangement links TRBV28 to TRBJ1-2; 10 bases are shared with TRBD1. V lost 4 bases to trimming and J lost 8 bases; unmatched junction nucleotides: 7. In germline, CDR1 is MDHEN, CDR2 SYDVKM. There are 14 residues in the CDR3. CDR3 sequence: CASSSRGTGEGYTF. CDR3 bases: TGTGCCAGCAGTTCGCGGGGGACAGGGGAGGGCTACACCTTC.

This clone was counted a few times. CDR3 bases: TGTGCCAGTAGGTCTAGCGGTTACACCGGGGAGCTGTTTTTT. It translates to CASRSSGYTGELFF. The V call is TRBV19, the J call TRBJ2-2, with 7 nucleotides matching TRBD2. Germline CDR1 LNHDA, CDR2 SQIVND (reference sequence). Trimming removed 6 bases from V and 3 bases from J; junction bases left unmatched: 4. This CDR3 has 14 amino acids.

The chain uses TRBV28 and TRBJ1-4; D remains ambiguous. The CDR3 loop spans 14 amino acids. Germline V gene data show CDR1 as MDHEN and CDR2 as SYDVKM. Trimming stripped 3 bases from V and 7 bases from J, with 12 bases between. In DNA, the CDR3 is TGTGCCAGCAGTTTCTTCCCCTCCGGTGAAAAACTGTTTTTT. Translation gives CASSFFPSGEKLFF. Full variable domain (missing parts from reference TRBV28 and TRBJ1-4): DVKVTQSSRYLVKRTGEKVFLECVQDMDHENMFWYRQDPGLGLRLIYFSYDVKMKEKGDIPEGYSVSREKKERFSLILESASTNQTSMYLCASSFFPSGEKLFFGSGTQLSVL.

V is TRBV20-1 and J is TRBJ1-2; 7 bases fit TRBD1. This CDR3 is 10 amino acids long. CDR1 and CDR2 (germline): DFQATT, SNEGSKA (reference sequence). The V and J ends lost 4 bases and 8 bases, in that order; junction bases with no gene match: 1. The CDR3 here is CSATTGGYTF. DNA for the CDR3: TGCAGTGCTACGACAGGGGGCTACACCTTC.